This is a list of T cell receptor beta chains from one sample in a study of T cells in Graves' hyperthyroidism and ophthalmopathy. TCRdb independently ran MiXCR on the multiplex PCR reads; one entry per CDR3 protein. The sample carries around 540,000 distinct CDR3 sequences, 15% to 20% recorded once. The specimen sequenced was blood. Source of these receptors: a woman in her 30s with Graves' ophthalmopathy. CDR3s include the opening cysteine and the closing phenylalanine or tryptophan. The D gene is left open where the match is weak. For some rows the clone size is stated as once, few or many, or as a class when expanded; others skip it.

v_call,d_call,j_call,clone_size,cdr3_aa,cdr3_nt
TRBV6-2/TRBV6-3,.,TRBJ2-7,.,CASSYSFRRTHINSYEQYF,TGTGCCAGCAGTTACTCGTTTCGGCGGACACACATCAACTCCTACGAGCAGTACTTC
TRBV20-1,.,TRBJ2-5,few,CSARGGQETQYF,TGCAGTGCTAGAGGGGGCCAAGAGACCCAGTACTTC
TRBV6-2/TRBV6-3,.,TRBJ1-1,many,CASSYRRGSPEAFF,TGTGCCAGCAGTTACAGGCGGGGCAGCCCTGAAGCTTTCTTT
TRBV4-3,TRBD1,TRBJ2-5,many,CASSQGQGRETQYF,TGCGCCAGCAGCCAAGGACAGGGGAGAGAGACCCAGTACTTC
TRBV7-2,.,TRBJ1-1,many,CASSLKGLHTEAFF,TGTGCCAGCAGCTTAAAGGGTTTGCACACTGAAGCTTTCTTT
TRBV12-3/TRBV12-4,TRBD1,TRBJ1-1,few,CASSPRTGEGTEAFF,TGTGCCAGCAGTCCCAGGACAGGGGAGGGCACTGAAGCTTTCTTT
TRBV27,.,TRBJ2-5,many,CASSERVRVETQYF,TGTGCCAGCAGTGAACGCGTGCGGGTAGAGACCCAGTACTTC
TRBV7-9,.,TRBJ2-7,few,CASSFATTAEQYF,TGTGCCAGCAGCTTCGCCACCACTGCAGAGCAGTACTTC
TRBV10-3,.,TRBJ1-3,few,CAISESRQFSSSGNTIYF,TGTGCCATCAGTGAGTCAAGACAGTTCTCGAGCTCTGGAAACACCATATATTTT
TRBV20-1,.,TRBJ1-5,.,CSARDPGRGQPQHF,TGCAGTGCTAGAGATCCTGGCAGAGGACAGCCCCAGCATTTT
TRBV5-1,TRBD1,TRBJ1-1,many,CASSHRTGHTEAFF,TGCGCCAGCAGCCACAGGACAGGGCACACTGAAGCTTTCTTT
TRBV5-1,.,TRBJ2-1,many,CASSSHVGNEQFF,TGCGCCAGCAGCTCCCACGTGGGGAATGAGCAGTTCTTC
TRBV3-1,TRBD1,TRBJ1-4,many,CASSHTPDRGVGEKLFF,TGTGCCAGCAGCCATACCCCTGACAGGGGGGTTGGTGAAAAACTGTTTTTT
TRBV11-1,TRBD2,TRBJ2-3,.,CASSEASSGGTDTQYF,TGTGCCAGCAGCGAAGCGTCTAGCGGGGGCACAGATACGCAGTATTTT
TRBV30,.,TRBJ1-3,.,CAWSRGNTIYF,TGTGCCTGGAGTCGGGGAAACACCATATATTTT
TRBV11-2,TRBD2,TRBJ2-2,many,CASSLPIAGTDTGELFF,TGTGCCAGCAGCTTACCGATAGCGGGAACGGACACCGGGGAGCTGTTTTTT
TRBV3-1,.,TRBJ2-6,.,CASSQQQPGANVLTF,TGTGCCAGCAGCCAACAGCAACCTGGGGCCAACGTCCTGACTTTC
TRBV6-2/TRBV6-3,TRBD2,TRBJ2-7,.,CASSYGLAGGPPPYF,TGTGCCAGCAGTTACGGACTAGCGGGGGGCCCCCCCCCGTACTTC
TRBV3-1,.,TRBJ2-5,.,CASRVSEEQETQYF,TGTGCCAGCAGGGTTAGCGAGGAACAAGAGACCCAGTACTTC
TRBV10-3,.,TRBJ1-2,many,CAIGGRHYGYTF,TGTGCCATCGGAGGACGGCACTATGGCTACACCTTC